The rows below give T cell receptor beta chains drawn from one sample of a study of blood T cell repertoires in COVID-19. Only in-frame clones appear in the TCRdb table, and some are missing; sequencing was by immunoSEQ multiplex PCR. In the table there are some 190,000 clones, approximately 79% of which are singletons. Sequencing was done on a sample of peripheral blood. These receptors came from a woman aged 45-65 years with acute or convalescent COVID-19. Each CDR3 is given with its conserved first and last residue. The order of the fields is J gene, V gene, CDR3 protein.

J gene: TRBJ2-3
V gene: TRBV5-4
CDR3 protein: CASSMPGQGAWGTDTQYF

J gene: TRBJ2-1
V gene: TRBV29-1
CDR3 protein: CSVDITGTYNEQFF

J gene: TRBJ2-5
V gene: TRBV6-2/TRBV6-3
CDR3 protein: CASSLTGLVKETQYF

J gene: TRBJ1-2
V gene: TRBV5-8
CDR3 protein: CASSSNPTGGGYTF

J gene: TRBJ2-7
V gene: TRBV6-5
CDR3 protein: CASRPPGDRGYEQYF

J gene: TRBJ2-2
V gene: TRBV2
CDR3 protein: CAIQGGLGNGELFF

J gene: TRBJ2-6
V gene: TRBV19
CDR3 protein: CASSILAGGMSGANVLTF

J gene: TRBJ1-2
V gene: TRBV19
CDR3 protein: CASSTDGQGVSGTF

J gene: TRBJ2-1
V gene: TRBV11-3
CDR3 protein: CASSLAPRPGGEQFF

J gene: TRBJ1-5
V gene: TRBV27
CDR3 protein: CASSFQGIQPQHF

J gene: TRBJ2-7
V gene: TRBV7-6
CDR3 protein: CASSPRAGGLLSYEQYF

J gene: TRBJ1-1
V gene: TRBV6-5
CDR3 protein: CASRITGMNTEAFF

J gene: TRBJ1-5
V gene: TRBV20-1
CDR3 protein: CSASDGPGQTDQPQHF

J gene: TRBJ1-5
V gene: TRBV5-8
CDR3 protein: CASSQSRRLRNQPQHF

J gene: TRBJ1-2
V gene: TRBV5-8
CDR3 protein: CASSLTRNYGYTF

J gene: TRBJ2-7
V gene: TRBV3-1/TRBV3-2
CDR3 protein: CASSPRDRGSREQYF

J gene: TRBJ2-3
V gene: TRBV7-8
CDR3 protein: CASSRSGGAGTDTQYF

J gene: TRBJ1-2
V gene: TRBV28
CDR3 protein: CASSLRTDYGYTF

J gene: TRBJ2-7
V gene: TRBV7-2
CDR3 protein: CASSSPTGTDYEQYF

J gene: TRBJ2-7
V gene: TRBV2
CDR3 protein: CASSAHRGNGGEQYF

J gene: TRBJ2-3
V gene: TRBV11-3
CDR3 protein: CASSLDRVGDTQYF

J gene: TRBJ2-7
V gene: TRBV2
CDR3 protein: CASSVPWGGVEQYF

J gene: TRBJ2-7
V gene: TRBV24-1
CDR3 protein: CATSDSTGMSYEQYF

J gene: TRBJ1-2
V gene: TRBV5-8
CDR3 protein: CASSLNPNRAYGYTF

J gene: TRBJ2-7
V gene: TRBV5-6
CDR3 protein: CASSLNRVRVEQYF

J gene: TRBJ2-7
V gene: TRBV28
CDR3 protein: CASARTGFYEQYF

J gene: TRBJ1-5
V gene: TRBV7-9
CDR3 protein: CASTMPPGGPNQPQHF

J gene: TRBJ2-2
V gene: TRBV19
CDR3 protein: CASSIKAPSQLFF

J gene: TRBJ2-2
V gene: TRBV28
CDR3 protein: CASKTGGTGELFF

J gene: TRBJ1-3
V gene: TRBV23-1
CDR3 protein: CASSPTGSRSGNTIYF

J gene: TRBJ2-4
V gene: TRBV10-1
CDR3 protein: CASSAVGGAMIAKNIQYF

J gene: TRBJ2-2
V gene: TRBV27
CDR3 protein: CASSYKNTGELFF

J gene: TRBJ2-7
V gene: TRBV19
CDR3 protein: CASSSSGAYEQYF

J gene: TRBJ2-1
V gene: TRBV19
CDR3 protein: CASSIGSGGQFF

J gene: TRBJ2-7
V gene: TRBV11-2
CDR3 protein: CASSLERTESYEQYF

J gene: TRBJ2-1
V gene: TRBV5-5
CDR3 protein: CASSPVPGRGGFSYNEQFF

J gene: TRBJ1-1
V gene: TRBV29-1
CDR3 protein: CSARTVENTEAFF

J gene: TRBJ2-5
V gene: TRBV7-2
CDR3 protein: CASSLARPGEETQYF

J gene: TRBJ2-5
V gene: TRBV29-1
CDR3 protein: CSVILAGQRGETQYF

J gene: TRBJ2-7
V gene: TRBV27
CDR3 protein: CASSPRTDYEQYF

J gene: TRBJ1-2
V gene: TRBV12-3/TRBV12-4
CDR3 protein: CASSPGQGDGYTF

J gene: TRBJ2-7
V gene: TRBV5-1
CDR3 protein: CASSAVGLAGEQYF

J gene: TRBJ1-1
V gene: TRBV28
CDR3 protein: CASSFVREATEAFF